This TCR beta chain derives from a study of cytomegalovirus exposure and HLA in healthy donors. The study, taken as a whole, reports: Most TCR sequences proved rare, with some public TCRs found in many donors.

Germline V gene lookup returns CDR1 SNHLY and CDR2 FYNNEI. This CDR3 is 14 amino acids long. Trimming cost V 6 bases and J 2 bases, with 11 bases left between them. Measured with immunoSEQ multiplex PCR; TCRdb has only the in-frame clones, and not every one. The data hold fewer than 100,000 clones, with nearly 95% observed a single time. Points on this clone: Its target is unknown.

The J gene is TRBJ2-1, the V gene TRBV2; a weak D match, TRBD2 (5 bases). The sample comprised PBMCs. This TCR was recovered from a woman under 30 in good health and CMV-seronegative. CDR3 DNA: TGTGCCAGCAGCCTTTCCGGGACCTACAATGAGCAGTTCTTC. This sequence encodes CASSLSGTYNEQFF.